This T cell receptor (beta chain) was sequenced in a study of CD8 T cells in ankylosing spondylitis. General study findings and limits: Significant enrichment of disease-linked clones was reportedly seen in matched ankylosing spondylitis synovial fluid.

By quantitative 5'-RACE with molecular barcodes, the TCR beta libraries were made. TCRdb ran MiXCR on the 5' RACE reads and lists one entry per CDR3 protein. The data show approximately 340,000 distinct CDR3 sequences, 14% to 15% seen once. There are 14 residues in the CDR3. Germline assignment: CDR1 MNHEY and CDR2 SMNVEV (reference sequence). Trimming removed 2 bases at V and 2 bases at J, with 9 bases between. This clonotype was found a few times. Its antigen is not identified. This clonotype was sampled from a male donor with ankylosing spondylitis or in good health (not recorded which). V usage is TRBV27 and J usage is TRBJ1-2; D ambiguous. Sequenced sample: blood, either unsorted or a sorted T cell fraction (not recorded which). The chain's CDR3 is CASSLLGENYGYTF. The CDR3 DNA is TGTGCCAGCAGTTTACTCGGAGAGAACTATGGCTACACCTTC.